This T cell receptor (beta chain) was identified during a study of immune heterogeneity within non-small cell lung tumors. The TCR beta CDR3 region was amplified by multiplex PCR employing 32 V and 13 J primers. Each CDR3 protein is one row after TCRdb ran MiXCR on the multiplex PCR reads. The sample records about 4,700 distinct CDR3 sequences, under 25% being singletons. With 600 ng used per sample, the template was genomic DNA from bulk tumor. Biopsies that were spaced far apart were taken, several per primary tumor, during surgery. Curative surgical treatment was performed in patients who had newly diagnosed, untreated non-small cell lung cancer. This clonotype has just one count. One end of the junction is discordant with germline, which a read error may explain. CDR1 and CDR2 from the germline V gene are SGDLS and YYNGEE. The CDR3 covers 11 residues.

The source of this sequence is a man aged 55 to 70 with non-small cell lung cancer. The sequencing sample was made of lung tumor tissue. V gene TRBV9 combines with J gene TRBJ2-1; possibly TRBD2 for D (6 bases). The CDR3 sequence is CASSVGGEQLF. CDR3 coding DNA: TGTGCCAGCAGCGTAGGGGGGGAGCAGTTATTC.